This is a list of T cell receptor beta chains from one sample in a study of T-cell reconstitution after alpha-beta-depleted transplantation in children. From the PCR reads, TCRdb called clonotypes with MiXCR, one entry per CDR3 protein. There are about 600,000 distinct CDR3 sequences in the sample; about 10% occur only once, and less than 5% lies in the top ten. The specimen was PBMCs from the stem cell graft donor, collected from the stem cell graft. These receptors were obtained from a human donor who donated a stem cell graft to a child with acute myeloid leukemia. Both conserved end residues are trimmed from each CDR3.

12,TRBV27,ASSRLAGDLTQF
13,TRBV12-3/TRBV12-4,ASSLVAGGPETQY
13,TRBV20-1,SARDPWREGHEQF
15,TRBV20-1,SARKVGRGGVGSEQY
14,TRBV6-5,ASSLQGRRTNEKLF
14,TRBV5-6,ASSPMGGETYNEQF
14,TRBV11-1,ASSSASWASSYEQY
13,TRBV20-1,SADNVLAVYNEQF
12,TRBV5-1,ARAGPRFYNEQF
12,TRBV7-2,ASGARGAGYEQY
13,TRBV5-1,ASSLGSGSSHEQY
11,TRBV3-1,ASSRDRQQPQH
14,TRBV30,AWTYGGSLVTGELF
10,TRBV18,ASSPLPDTQY
12,TRBV10-3,AISVGQGAVEQY
13,TRBV20-1,SARGGSGTKYEQY
11,TRBV4-2,ASSQPPVREQY
15,TRBV3-1,ASSQGKTGGRVTEAF
14,TRBV5-6,ASSLQSGRPDNEQF
11,TRBV29-1,SVGGGTAMGYT
12,TRBV12-3/TRBV12-4,ASLSGSSYNEQF
15,TRBV20-1,SARDFGGGLAKNIQY
13,TRBV20-1,SARDGGANTGELF
12,TRBV14,ASSQDHPGNTIY